This T cell receptor (beta chain) stems from a study of blood T cell repertoires in COVID-19. Turning to the study itself: Sites across the United States, Italy and Spain contributed samples from acute and convalescent COVID-19.

Authors' analysis steps: Amplification of reference gene primers was used by the study to estimate nucleated cell counts. Data came from immunoSEQ multiplex PCR; TCRdb stores just in-frame clones and leaves some out. V, J and clone size are those of that table, while D and trimming were read from the DNA. The profile shows roughly 96,000 clones, approximately 80% of them singletons. There are 18 residues in the CDR3. The V and J ends lost 0 bases and 0 bases respectively, with 18 bases between them. CDR1 is SGHRS and CDR2 is YFSETQ in the germline V gene. Sequenced sample: peripheral blood. The rearrangement links TRBV5-1 to TRBJ1-1; perhaps TRBD1 as D (5 bases). The TCR sequence derives from a man between 60 and 75 years old with acute or convalescent COVID-19. The CDR3 region has the DNA TGCGCCAGCAGCTTGGAAAGGGGCGGGAGGGAATTGAACACTGAAGCTTTCTTT. This gives the protein CASSLERGGRELNTEAFF.